This T cell receptor beta chain emerged from a study of OX40 agonist ivuxolimab in advanced cancers. With respect to the entire study: Ivuxolimab was an agonistic, fully human IgG2 monoclonal antibody directed against OX40 (CD134), a costimulatory receptor. Of the 50 or so patients in dose escalation, about 20 had hepatocellular carcinoma, around 15 had melanoma, 9 had renal cell carcinoma and 9 had head and neck cancer. Prior anti-PD-1, anti-PD-L1 or anti-CTLA-4 therapy was permitted, and checkpoint inhibitors had been received by 30% to 40% of dose-escalation patients. In the dose-escalation cohort, more than 80% of patients were male, and the mean age was roughly 60 years with a range of about 20 to 79. Intravenous ivuxolimab was administered to patients every 2 weeks at six dose levels: 0.01, 0.1, 0.3, 1.5, 3 and 10 mg/kg. Peripheral TCRbeta sequencing was intended to test whether TCR sequence diversity was altered and clonal T-cell expansion was caused by ivuxolimab. The monotherapy dose-escalation portion (N of about 50 patients) of the phase I ivuxolimab trial is reported in the paper. Partial responses occurred in three dose-escalation patients, of whom one had hepatocellular carcinoma and two had cutaneous melanoma.

Genomic DNA was extracted from sorted cells for sequencing of the TCRbeta CDR3 region. The immunoSEQ Assay was used to sequence the TCRbeta CDR3 regions. TCRdb provides this immuneACCESS table in a form limited to in-frame rearrangements. Some clones are lacking; in checked studies, under half of them reflect an unresolved V gene, and why the rest are absent is not known. The sample data list some 49,000 clones, and around 84% of these were observed just once. Around 20% of the sample comes from the top ten. Patients with a history of autoimmune disease or receiving systemic immunosuppression were excluded from the trial. Peripheral blood for TCR sequencing was collected from all dose cohorts at baseline, on cycle 4 day 1, and on cycle 7 day 1. Samples were obtained from an open-label, multicenter, first-in-human phase I dose-escalation trial of ivuxolimab. Adults with locally advanced or metastatic melanoma, renal cell, hepatocellular, or head and neck squamous cell carcinoma were enrolled in the trial. Before TCR sequencing, CD4+ T cells and CD8+ T cells were sorted from peripheral blood as separate populations.

Looking up the germline V gene yields CDR1 MDHEN and CDR2 SYDVKM. V was cut back by 6 bases and J by 6 bases, leaving a gap of 21 bases between them. From its cysteine to its phenylalanine, the CDR3 spans 15 amino acids. CDR3 DNA is the only sequence kept; it has 45 bases, read in frame from the first base. Concerning this clone itself: Its antigen is still unknown. Per-nucleotide qualities are absent, and no much larger clonotype sits a single base away.

Study-wide conclusions, independent of this receptor: In the 0.1-3.0 mg/kg groups, partial responders were among the patients with the lowest normalized peripheral clonal expansion, particularly in CD8+ T cells. Low levels of normalized T-cell clonal expansion were also seen in some patients who did not respond. After ivuxolimab, more expanded clones were found on average in CD8+ T cells than in CD4+ T cells. The antigen specificity of the clonally expanded peripheral T cells was not determined. At doses from 0.1 to 3.0 mg/kg, clonal expansion was seen in both CD4+ and CD8+ blood T cells between baseline and week 6.

The chain is assembled from TRBV28 and TRBJ2-7; the D region may be TRBD1 or TRBD2, each matching 5 bases equally. This receptor was taken from an adult with an advanced solid tumor such as melanoma, head and neck, liver or kidney cancer. Sequencing used CD4+ or CD8+ T cells sorted from blood, obtained in a trial of the OX40 agonist ivuxolimab. The CDR3 corresponds to CASRDRDPKLVEQYF. Here is the DNA: TGTGCCAGCAGGGACCGGGACCCGAAACTGGTCGAGCAGTACTTC.